Reported below is one T cell receptor (beta chain). The germline V and J ends were trimmed by 0 bases and 7 bases, with 7 bases remaining between them. The CDR3 covers 13 residues. Germline CDR1 is LNHNV and CDR2 is YYDKDF (reference sequence). Here immunoSEQ multiplex PCR was the method, and the copy in TCRdb shows in-frame clones only, minus some. Of about 110,000 clones detected, about 80% appear once; the ten largest clones hold roughly 10%. These data are taken from a study of T cell responses to AZD1222 COVID-19 vaccine. Study summary: Second-dose schedules of about 4 or about 12 weeks were combined.

Sequenced here: peripheral blood, sampled on day 0 of AZD1222 vaccination. The source of this sequence is an adult in good health. The V call is TRBV15, the J call TRBJ1-5; D gene ambiguous. CDR3 in amino acids: CATSRDLRQPQHF. CDR3 nucleotides: TGTGCCACCAGCAGAGATCTAAGACAGCCCCAGCATTTT.